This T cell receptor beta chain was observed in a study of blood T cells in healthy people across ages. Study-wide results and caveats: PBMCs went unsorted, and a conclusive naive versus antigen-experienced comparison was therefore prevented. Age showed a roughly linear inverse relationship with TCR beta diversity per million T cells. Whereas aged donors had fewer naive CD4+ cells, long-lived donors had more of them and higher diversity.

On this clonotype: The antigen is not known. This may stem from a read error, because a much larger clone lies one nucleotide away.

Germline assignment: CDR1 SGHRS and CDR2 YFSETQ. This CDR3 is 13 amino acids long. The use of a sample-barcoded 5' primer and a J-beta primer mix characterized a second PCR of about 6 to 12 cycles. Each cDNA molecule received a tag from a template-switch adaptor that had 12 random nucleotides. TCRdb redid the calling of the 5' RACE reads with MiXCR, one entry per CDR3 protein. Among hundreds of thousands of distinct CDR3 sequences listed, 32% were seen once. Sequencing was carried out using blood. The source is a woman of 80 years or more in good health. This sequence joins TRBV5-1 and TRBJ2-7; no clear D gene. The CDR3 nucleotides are TGCGCCAACAGCTTCTCGGTTACCTACGAGCAGTACTTC. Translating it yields CANSFSVTYEQYF.